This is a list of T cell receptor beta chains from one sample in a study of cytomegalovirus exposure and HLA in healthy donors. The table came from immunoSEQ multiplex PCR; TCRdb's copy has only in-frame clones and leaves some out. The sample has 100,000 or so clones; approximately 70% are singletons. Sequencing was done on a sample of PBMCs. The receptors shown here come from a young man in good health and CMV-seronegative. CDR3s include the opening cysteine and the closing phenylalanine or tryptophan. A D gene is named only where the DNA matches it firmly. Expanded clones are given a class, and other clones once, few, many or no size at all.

DNA: TGTGCCAGCAGGTACAGGGAAGAGGCGCGCGAGCAGTACTTC; CDR3: CASRYREEAREQYF; length: 14; J: TRBJ2-7; V: TRBV6-1; D: .; size: .
DNA: TGTGCCACCAGCCCCGGAGGGGCCCTAAACTACGAGCAGTACTTC; CDR3: CATSPGGALNYEQYF; length: 15; J: TRBJ2-7; V: TRBV15; D: .; size: .
DNA: TGTGCCAGCAGACAAGGCCAGGGGGAAGGGGAGCAGTACTTC; CDR3: CASRQGQGEGEQYF; length: 14; J: TRBJ2-7; V: TRBV7-9; D: TRBD1; size: .
DNA: TGTGCCAGCAGCCCCCGAGTTAGCGGTAGCTCCTACAATGAGCAGTTCTTC; CDR3: CASSPRVSGSSYNEQFF; length: 17; J: TRBJ2-1; V: TRBV7-9; D: .; size: .
DNA: TGTGCCAGCTCATCCGGGACAGGGTCTGGATACGAGCAGTACTTC; CDR3: CASSSGTGSGYEQYF; length: 15; J: TRBJ2-7; V: TRBV18; D: TRBD1; size: .
DNA: TGTGCCAGCAGACGTGGACTAGCGGGAGTTCCGGAGACCCAGTACTTC; CDR3: CASRRGLAGVPETQYF; length: 16; J: TRBJ2-5; V: TRBV5-8; D: TRBD2; size: .
DNA: TGTGCCAGCAGCCGCGCGGTCGGGGCCAACGTCCTGACTTTC; CDR3: CASSRAVGANVLTF; length: 14; J: TRBJ2-6; V: TRBV21-1; D: .; size: few
DNA: TGTGCCAGCAGCCCCGGTACGATCGGGGGCACAGGGGGCGCAACCGGCTACACCTTC; CDR3: CASSPGTIGGTGGATGYTF; length: 19; J: TRBJ1-2; V: TRBV5-4; D: TRBD1; size: .
DNA: TGTGCCAGTAGTATGTGGCGCGGGGTTAATGAGCAGTTCTTC; CDR3: CASSMWRGVNEQFF; length: 14; J: TRBJ2-1; V: TRBV19; D: .; size: few
DNA: TGTGCCAGCAGCCAAAATACAGGGGGCCTTGAAGCTTTCTTT; CDR3: CASSQNTGGLEAFF; length: 14; J: TRBJ1-1; V: TRBV14; D: TRBD1; size: .
DNA: TGCAGCGTTGAATCAACGGGAGGTACCTACGAGCAGTACTTC; CDR3: CSVESTGGTYEQYF; length: 14; J: TRBJ2-7; V: TRBV29-1; D: TRBD2; size: .
DNA: TGTGCCAGCAGTCAAGAAGCGGGAGGGCCTAGGCGTCATGAGCAGTTCTTC; CDR3: CASSQEAGGPRRHEQFF; length: 17; J: TRBJ2-1; V: TRBV28; D: TRBD2; size: .
DNA: TGTGCCAGCAGTTACTCGGGGACAGGGGCCAATCAGCCCCAGCATTTT; CDR3: CASSYSGTGANQPQHF; length: 16; J: TRBJ1-5; V: TRBV6-5; D: TRBD1; size: .
DNA: TGTGCCAGCAGTGAAGCTAGGGGGGATACGCAGTATTTT; CDR3: CASSEARGDTQYF; length: 13; J: TRBJ2-3; V: TRBV6-1; D: .; size: .
DNA: TGTGCCAGCAGTGACTCCTGGGAGAGCAATGAGCAGTTCTTC; CDR3: CASSDSWESNEQFF; length: 14; J: TRBJ2-1; V: TRBV6-4; D: .; size: .
DNA: TGTGCCGGCAGCCAAGCTAGGGCAGGGGGCACTGAAGCTTTCTTT; CDR3: CAGSQARAGGTEAFF; length: 15; J: TRBJ1-1; V: TRBV4-2; D: TRBD1; size: .
DNA: TGTGCCAGCAACGAGGCGCCTCTTTACACTGAAGCTTTCTTT; CDR3: CASNEAPLYTEAFF; length: 14; J: TRBJ1-1; V: TRBV28; D: .; size: .
DNA: TGTGCCGTGGCAGGAGGCCGCCGGGGTGATGGCTACACCTTC; CDR3: CAVAGGRRGDGYTF; length: 14; J: TRBJ1-2; V: TRBV27; D: .; size: .
DNA: TGTGCCAGCAGTGAACCCCAGGGGGGATGGGGGCAAGAGACCCAGTACTTC; CDR3: CASSEPQGGWGQETQYF; length: 17; J: TRBJ2-5; V: TRBV6-1; D: .; size: .
DNA: TGTGCCAGCAGTTTAAGCGGGGGTCAGACCCAGTACTTC; CDR3: CASSLSGGQTQYF; length: 13; J: TRBJ2-5; V: TRBV28; D: TRBD2; size: .
DNA: TGCGCCAGCAGTCCGGGGGGAGACTACAATGAGCAGTTCTTC; CDR3: CASSPGGDYNEQFF; length: 14; J: TRBJ2-1; V: TRBV5-1; D: TRBD2; size: .
DNA: TGTGCCAGCAGCCAAGCCTCTAGCGGGAACACAGATACGCAGTATTTT; CDR3: CASSQASSGNTDTQYF; length: 16; J: TRBJ2-3; V: TRBV4-2; D: TRBD2; size: few
DNA: TGTGCCAGCAGTTTTAGCAGTTTCTCCTTGGGGGGGCGATACTATGGCTACACCTTC; CDR3: CASSFSSFSLGGRYYGYTF; length: 19; J: TRBJ1-2; V: TRBV28; D: .; size: .
DNA: TGTGCCAGCAGCTTAATAGCGGGAGCGCCAGGAGAAGATACGCAGTATTTT; CDR3: CASSLIAGAPGEDTQYF; length: 17; J: TRBJ2-3; V: TRBV11-2; D: TRBD2; size: .
DNA: TGTGCCAGCAGTCCTTGGGACAGGGATACAGATACGCAGTATTTT; CDR3: CASSPWDRDTDTQYF; length: 15; J: TRBJ2-3; V: TRBV6-9; D: TRBD1; size: .
DNA: TGTGCCAGCAGCGTAGTATCGGGGACAGCCTACAATGAGCAGTTCTTC; CDR3: CASSVVSGTAYNEQFF; length: 16; J: TRBJ2-1; V: TRBV9; D: TRBD1; size: .
DNA: TGTGCCAGCAGACCGACCAGGGGGAATGAGCAGTTCTTC; CDR3: CASRPTRGNEQFF; length: 13; J: TRBJ2-1; V: TRBV27; D: TRBD1; size: .
DNA: TGTGCCAGCAGTTTAGGACTAGCGAGCTCCTACGAGCAGTACTTC; CDR3: CASSLGLASSYEQYF; length: 15; J: TRBJ2-7; V: TRBV27; D: TRBD2; size: .
DNA: TGTGCCAGCAGAACGGACAGGAGCTCCTACAATGAGCAGTTCTTC; CDR3: CASRTDRSSYNEQFF; length: 15; J: TRBJ2-1; V: TRBV28; D: TRBD1; size: .
DNA: TGTGCCTGGAGGGCCGGGACTAGCTTATCCGAGCAGTACTTC; CDR3: CAWRAGTSLSEQYF; length: 14; J: TRBJ2-7; V: TRBV30; D: TRBD2; size: .
DNA: TGTGCCAGCAGATACGACTACAGGGGGAACACTGAAGCTTTCTTT; CDR3: CASRYDYRGNTEAFF; length: 15; J: TRBJ1-1; V: TRBV6-5; D: TRBD1; size: .
DNA: TGTGCCAGCTCACCCCTCCCTCCCCGGGGGATAAGAGACAACTATGGCTACACCTTC; CDR3: CASSPLPPRGIRDNYGYTF; length: 19; J: TRBJ1-2; V: TRBV18; D: .; size: .
DNA: TGTGCCAGCAGCGCCCGGGGGGGTGGTACGACTAATGAAAAACTGTTTTTT; CDR3: CASSARGGGTTNEKLFF; length: 17; J: TRBJ1-4; V: TRBV9; D: .; size: .
DNA: TGTGCCAGCAGTGAGAGCTCCTACGAGCAGTACTTC; CDR3: CASSESSYEQYF; length: 12; J: TRBJ2-7; V: TRBV2; D: .; size: .
DNA: TGTGCCTGGAGTCAGCAGGGGCCCTATGGCTACACCTTC; CDR3: CAWSQQGPYGYTF; length: 13; J: TRBJ1-2; V: TRBV30; D: .; size: .
DNA: TGTGCCAGCAGCCTTTGGGGGGGACTAGCTCTTTTCAATGAGCAGTTCTTC; CDR3: CASSLWGGLALFNEQFF; length: 17; J: TRBJ2-1; V: TRBV27; D: TRBD2; size: .
DNA: TGTGCCAGCAGCTATAACAGGGGAGTACGTGGAAACACCATATATTTT; CDR3: CASSYNRGVRGNTIYF; length: 16; J: TRBJ1-3; V: TRBV7-2; D: TRBD1; size: .
DNA: TGTGCCAGCAGCCCAAGCCCACTAGGTGAGCAGTTCTTC; CDR3: CASSPSPLGEQFF; length: 13; J: TRBJ2-1; V: TRBV7-9; D: .; size: .
DNA: TGTGCCAGTAGTATCGCACGCGCCTACGAGCAGTACTTC; CDR3: CASSIARAYEQYF; length: 13; J: TRBJ2-7; V: TRBV19; D: .; size: few
DNA: TGTGCCAGCAGCGTTACAGGATCCCGGGCTGAAGCTTTCTTT; CDR3: CASSVTGSRAEAFF; length: 14; J: TRBJ1-1; V: TRBV11-3; D: .; size: once